The present T cell receptor beta chain was sequenced within a study of CD8 T cells in ankylosing spondylitis. Points from the study as a whole: Typical of ankylosing spondylitis blood, it appeared, was a TCR beta motif of eight highly homologous variants. According to the report, clones linked to the disease were significantly enriched in matched synovial fluid samples taken from ankylosing spondylitis patients.

Germline-derived CDR1 and CDR2 are MNHEY and SMNVEV (reference sequence). Between the trimmed V and J ends, which lost 1 base and 4 bases, there was a span of 11 bases. The CDR3 spans 14 residues. Concerning this clonotype itself: As yet, its antigen is unknown.

Libraries for TCR beta were made by quantitative 5'-RACE with molecular barcodes. Via MiXCR, TCRdb re-called the 5' RACE reads, giving one row per CDR3 protein. The sample gives 350,000 or so distinct CDR3 sequences, around 10% of which show up once; roughly 9% is in the top ten. Sequencing used blood, either unsorted or a sorted T cell fraction (not recorded which). The clonotype comes from a female donor with ankylosing spondylitis or in good health (not recorded which). This sequence joins TRBV27 and TRBJ2-7; D is possibly TRBD1 (5 bases). CDR3 sequence: CASSLYRFDYEQYF. CDR3 coding DNA: TGTGCCAGCAGTTTATACAGGTTTGATTACGAGCAGTACTTC.